This is a list of T cell receptor beta chains from one sample in a study of shared clonotypes between healthy human individuals. TCRdb's table, derived via immunoSEQ multiplex PCR, lists solely in-frame clones and lacks some. This sample has around 2,000,000 clones, with about 95% found just once. Sample: naive CD8+ T cells sorted from blood. These receptors originate from a man aged 18 to 30 in good health. CDR3s include the opening cysteine and the closing phenylalanine or tryptophan. The order of the fields is CDR3 length, D gene, V gene, clone size, J gene, CDR3 DNA, CDR3 protein. The D gene is left open where the match is weak. Size tells how often a clone was seen (once, few, many) or the class of an expanded clone, and some rows leave it out.

length: 13
D: -
V: TRBV6-5
size: -
J: TRBJ2-7
DNA: TGTGCCAGCAGTGACGGGGCCGGCTACGAGCAGTACTTC
CDR3: CASSDGAGYEQYF

length: 11
D: -
V: TRBV30
size: -
J: TRBJ2-7
DNA: TGTGCCTGCACCCAGGGGGGCGAGCAGTACTTC
CDR3: CACTQGGEQYF

length: 16
D: -
V: TRBV7-6
size: -
J: TRBJ2-6
DNA: TGTGCCAGCAGCTCTCTTGGGGTCTCTGGGGCCAACGTCCTGACTTTC
CDR3: CASSSLGVSGANVLTF

length: 14
D: -
V: TRBV4-1
size: -
J: TRBJ2-7
DNA: TGCGCCAGCAGCCCTCGGGACGACTCCTACGAGCAGTACTTC
CDR3: CASSPRDDSYEQYF

length: 13
D: -
V: TRBV29-1
size: -
J: TRBJ2-5
DNA: TGCAGCGTTCGGGCCTTATTTGGGGAGACCCAGTACTTC
CDR3: CSVRALFGETQYF

length: 14
D: -
V: TRBV7-2
size: -
J: TRBJ2-1
DNA: TGTGCCAGCAGCTTATACGATTCAGGCAATGAGCAGTTCTTC
CDR3: CASSLYDSGNEQFF

length: 14
D: TRBD1
V: TRBV18
size: -
J: TRBJ1-1
DNA: TGTGCCAGCTCCCCCGACAGGGGGTTGACTGAAGCTTTCTTT
CDR3: CASSPDRGLTEAFF

length: 17
D: TRBD2
V: TRBV29-1
size: -
J: TRBJ2-1
DNA: TGCAGCGTTGAAGATCAGGCGGGAGGGCCCTACTACAATGAGCAGTTCTTC
CDR3: CSVEDQAGGPYYNEQFF

length: 13
D: -
V: TRBV6-5
size: -
J: TRBJ2-2
DNA: TGTGCCAGCAGTAATATCAGGACCGGGGAGCTGTTTTTT
CDR3: CASSNIRTGELFF

length: 15
D: -
V: TRBV6-1
size: -
J: TRBJ1-2
DNA: TGTGCCAGCAGTGAAGACGGGGTCCTATACTATGGCTACACCTTC
CDR3: CASSEDGVLYYGYTF

length: 15
D: -
V: TRBV9
size: once
J: TRBJ2-5
DNA: TGTGCCAGCAGCGTAGCGGGACACAACCAAGAGACCCAGTACTTC
CDR3: CASSVAGHNQETQYF

length: 13
D: -
V: TRBV29-1
size: -
J: TRBJ2-3
DNA: TGCAGCACAGTTGTTCCTGGCACAGATACGCAGTATTTT
CDR3: CSTVVPGTDTQYF

length: 14
D: -
V: TRBV2
size: -
J: TRBJ1-4
DNA: TGTGCCAGCAGTGGGGTCGGACCTAATGAAAAACTGTTTTTT
CDR3: CASSGVGPNEKLFF

length: 15
D: -
V: TRBV5-6
size: -
J: TRBJ2-1
DNA: TGTGCCAGCAGCTTGCCGTGGGATTACTACAATGAGCAGTTCTTC
CDR3: CASSLPWDYYNEQFF

length: 12
D: -
V: TRBV30
size: -
J: TRBJ1-4
DNA: TGTGCCTGGAGTGTAAGCGGGGAAAAACTGTTTTTT
CDR3: CAWSVSGEKLFF

length: 16
D: -
V: TRBV7-2
size: -
J: TRBJ2-3
DNA: TGTGCCAGCAGCTTAGGGTTCGGCGGTTTCACAGATACGCAGTATTTT
CDR3: CASSLGFGGFTDTQYF

length: 11
D: -
V: TRBV20-1
size: -
J: TRBJ2-7
DNA: TGCAGTGCCCAGGGTGACTACGAGCAGTACTTC
CDR3: CSAQGDYEQYF

length: 18
D: -
V: TRBV2
size: -
J: TRBJ1-5
DNA: TGTGCCAGCGGGGGCCTCCCCCTTGGGATTTATAGCAATCAGCCCCAGCATTTT
CDR3: CASGGLPLGIYSNQPQHF

length: 15
D: -
V: TRBV6-5
size: -
J: TRBJ2-2
DNA: TGTGCCAGCAGCGCGTGGGGGGGCGCGGCCGGGGAGCTGTTTTTT
CDR3: CASSAWGGAAGELFF

length: 19
D: TRBD1
V: TRBV23-1
size: once
J: TRBJ1-5
DNA: TGCGCCAGCAGACCAACAACGACAGGGGTATTATATCGCAATCAGCCCCAGCATTTT
CDR3: CASRPTTTGVLYRNQPQHF

length: 14
D: -
V: TRBV7-5
size: -
J: TRBJ2-3
DNA: TGTGCCAGAAGCCGGGGACAGAGCACAGATACGCAGTATTTT
CDR3: CARSRGQSTDTQYF

length: 14
D: -
V: TRBV7-9
size: -
J: TRBJ2-1
DNA: TGTGCCAGCAGCTCCCTGGGGCTTTACAATGAGCAGTTCTTC
CDR3: CASSSLGLYNEQFF

length: 15
D: TRBD2
V: TRBV19
size: -
J: TRBJ2-3
DNA: TGTGCCAGTAGTACCCAAGCGGGGCCGGCAGATACGCAGTATTTT
CDR3: CASSTQAGPADTQYF

length: 17
D: -
V: TRBV27
size: once
J: TRBJ1-1
DNA: TGTGCCAGCAGTTTTCAAGGACACGATCGTTGGAACACTGAAGCTTTCTTT
CDR3: CASSFQGHDRWNTEAFF

length: 12
D: -
V: TRBV27
size: -
J: TRBJ1-2
DNA: TGTGCCAGCAGCCCTGGTGGCTATGGCTACACCTTC
CDR3: CASSPGGYGYTF

length: 12
D: -
V: TRBV2
size: -
J: TRBJ2-7
DNA: TGTGCCAGCAGTGAGGAATCCTACGAGCAGTACTTC
CDR3: CASSEESYEQYF

length: 14
D: -
V: TRBV6-5
size: -
J: TRBJ1-2
DNA: TGTGCCAGCAGTTACTCTGAGGGAGACTATGGCTACACCTTC
CDR3: CASSYSEGDYGYTF

length: 12
D: -
V: TRBV5-6
size: -
J: TRBJ2-7
DNA: TGTGCCAGCAGCTCAGGGAGGTACGAGCAGTACTTC
CDR3: CASSSGRYEQYF

length: 14
D: -
V: TRBV6-6
size: -
J: TRBJ2-7
DNA: TGTGCCAGCAGTTATAGCGGAAGCTCCTACGAGCAGTACTTC
CDR3: CASSYSGSSYEQYF

length: 16
D: -
V: TRBV2
size: -
J: TRBJ1-5
DNA: TGTGCCAGCAGTGAATATGGGGACCTGGGCAATCAGCCCCAGCATTTT
CDR3: CASSEYGDLGNQPQHF

length: 14
D: -
V: TRBV6-5
size: -
J: TRBJ2-1
DNA: TGTGCCAGCAGTTACAGTATCCCCCCGAATGAGCAGTTCTTC
CDR3: CASSYSIPPNEQFF

length: 13
D: -
V: TRBV9
size: -
J: TRBJ2-7
DNA: TGTGCCAGCAGCACACAGGGTGACTACGAGCAGTACTTC
CDR3: CASSTQGDYEQYF

length: 13
D: -
V: TRBV27
size: -
J: TRBJ1-1
DNA: TGTGCCAGCAGTTTCGCCGGGAACACTGAAGCTTTCTTT
CDR3: CASSFAGNTEAFF

length: 18
D: TRBD2
V: TRBV29-1
size: once
J: TRBJ2-3
DNA: TGCAGCGTTGATGGGCCCGCTCGGCGGGAGACCTCCACAGATACGCAGTATTTT
CDR3: CSVDGPARRETSTDTQYF

length: 14
D: -
V: TRBV7-9
size: -
J: TRBJ2-1
DNA: TGTGCCAGCAGCTTAGGGGCTAGTCCCCATGAGCAGTTCTTC
CDR3: CASSLGASPHEQFF

length: 14
D: -
V: TRBV28
size: -
J: TRBJ2-7
DNA: TGTGCCAGCAGTTTCCGGACAGCGACCTACGAGCAGTACTTC
CDR3: CASSFRTATYEQYF

length: 17
D: TRBD1
V: TRBV4-1
size: -
J: TRBJ1-4
DNA: TGCGCCAGCAGCCAAGATCCTTACCAGGGGGTCAGTGAAAAACTGTTTTTT
CDR3: CASSQDPYQGVSEKLFF

length: 18
D: -
V: TRBV12-2
size: -
J: TRBJ2-1
DNA: TGTGCAAGTCGCTTAGGGGGTATTGCGGGAGGGCCCTACAATGAGCAGTTCTTC
CDR3: CASRLGGIAGGPYNEQFF

length: 16
D: TRBD2
V: TRBV11-2
size: -
J: TRBJ2-7
DNA: TGTGCCAGCAGCTCTGCGGGACTAGCCGCCGAGTACGAGCAGTACTTC
CDR3: CASSSAGLAAEYEQYF

length: 13
D: -
V: TRBV4-3
size: -
J: TRBJ2-7
DNA: TGCGCCAGCAGCCAAGGTCCAGCCTACGAGCAGTACTTC
CDR3: CASSQGPAYEQYF

length: 15
D: -
V: TRBV7-9
size: -
J: TRBJ1-6
DNA: TGTGCCAGCAGCCCACTGTTCCATCCGGATTCACCCCTCCACTTT
CDR3: CASSPLFHPDSPLHF

length: 14
D: -
V: TRBV2
size: -
J: TRBJ1-5
DNA: TGTGCCAGCAGTGAAGAGGGATACAATCAGCCCCAGCATTTT
CDR3: CASSEEGYNQPQHF

length: 15
D: -
V: TRBV28
size: -
J: TRBJ2-1
DNA: TGTGCCAGCAGTTTCCGGGACCTTCTCTTTAGGGAGCAGTTCTTC
CDR3: CASSFRDLLFREQFF

length: 16
D: TRBD2
V: TRBV9
size: -
J: TRBJ2-3
DNA: TGTGCCAGCAGCGACACTAGCGGGGGGTTCGCGGATACGCAGTATTTT
CDR3: CASSDTSGGFADTQYF

length: 12
D: -
V: TRBV29-1
size: -
J: TRBJ2-2
DNA: TGCAGCGCCCGTGAGGGGGCCGGGGAGCTGTTTTTT
CDR3: CSAREGAGELFF

length: 15
D: -
V: TRBV6-5
size: -
J: TRBJ2-1
DNA: TGTGCCAGCAGTTACTCGAGGCCCAGCTACAATGAGCAGTTCTTC
CDR3: CASSYSRPSYNEQFF

length: 15
D: -
V: TRBV6-5
size: -
J: TRBJ1-5
DNA: TGTGCCAGCAGTTCTGAGCCTCTGGGCAATCAGCCCCAGCATTTT
CDR3: CASSSEPLGNQPQHF

length: 16
D: TRBD1
V: TRBV7-8
size: -
J: TRBJ1-3
DNA: TGTGCCAGCAGCGAGGACAGGGCTGGGTCTGGAAACACCATATATTTT
CDR3: CASSEDRAGSGNTIYF

length: 14
D: -
V: TRBV6-6
size: -
J: TRBJ1-1
DNA: TGTGCCAGCAGTTATACAGAGGGGAACACTGAAGCTTTCTTT
CDR3: CASSYTEGNTEAFF

length: 18
D: -
V: TRBV4-3
size: -
J: TRBJ1-5
DNA: TGCGCCAGCAGCCAAGTCTTTATAGAGGGACCGTCGAAACAGCCCCAGCATTTT
CDR3: CASSQVFIEGPSKQPQHF

length: 15
D: -
V: TRBV13
size: -
J: TRBJ1-2
DNA: TGTGCCAGCAGCTTAAAACAGGGACGTCACTATGGCTACACCTTC
CDR3: CASSLKQGRHYGYTF

length: 12
D: -
V: TRBV9
size: -
J: TRBJ2-1
DNA: TGTGCCAGCAGCCCAGGCAGCGATGAGCAGTTCTTC
CDR3: CASSPGSDEQFF

length: 16
D: TRBD2
V: TRBV7-3
size: -
J: TRBJ2-1
DNA: TGTGCCAGCAGCTTAAATCTAGCGGGGGTTCACAATGAGCAGTTCTTC
CDR3: CASSLNLAGVHNEQFF

length: 15
D: -
V: TRBV5-1
size: -
J: TRBJ2-2
DNA: TGCGCCAGCAGTCAGGACAGACAGAACACCGGGGAGCTGTTTTTT
CDR3: CASSQDRQNTGELFF

length: 14
D: TRBD2
V: TRBV5-4
size: -
J: TRBJ2-4
DNA: TGTGCCAGCAGCACTAGCGGATCCAAAAACATTCAGTACTTC
CDR3: CASSTSGSKNIQYF